This T cell receptor (beta chain) was identified during a study of cytomegalovirus exposure and HLA in healthy donors (dated by TCRdb to the late 2010s). In the study overall: According to a later analysis, one platform produced both the 120 validation repertoires and the 670 or so repertoires of the first cohort. The study aimed to test whether signatures of past pathogen exposure could be identified by cataloging public T cell receptors. Besides the first cohort of 550 to 750 subjects, a separate validation cohort made up of roughly 120 different subjects was used. The study combined high-throughput TCR immunosequencing, statistical association of individual TCRs with disease status, and machine learning to predict cytomegalovirus infection status.

The donors were included in the validation cohort of over a hundred subjects, a group kept apart from the approximately 700-subject first cohort. Concerning this clone: Its binding antigen is unknown. Per-base quality was not reported, and no clone a single base away is much larger than it.

Receptors were amplified or captured by the immunoSEQ multiplex PCR assay. Turning to the authors' computational methods: To diagnose cytomegalovirus status from the catalog of TCR beta chain sequences, a statistical classification framework was built. This is the immuneACCESS table as TCRdb keeps it, with only in-frame sequences that have V and J called. A part of the clones is gone; compared with another copy, unresolved V genes explain less than half, and the rest is unexplained. That table gives V, J and clone size, and the DNA gave D and trimming. The sample includes about 260,000 clones, with less than 95% observed a single time. Together, the top ten hold 3% to 3.5% of the sample. The investigation overall reported the following: Subsequent analysis determined that TCRs grouped into clusters in the first cohort also showed a tendency toward co-occurrence across the roughly 120 validation repertoires, and 94% of cluster scores exceeded 0. The authors suggested that the approach could potentially be generalized to other disease states and immunological phenotypes. In both the original and validation cohorts, the classifier was reported to diagnose cytomegalovirus status with high specificity and sensitivity. Across donors, most TCR sequences were observed very rarely, whereas some public TCRs were present in many individuals. The validation cohort had no HLA typing available for a later analysis, so co-occurrence within that cohort was assessed over all 110 or so repertoires. A few of the identified cytomegalovirus-associated TCR beta chains were confirmed in vitro to be specific for cytomegalovirus antigens. In the study, 164 TCR beta chains were listed as associated with cytomegalovirus.

Sequencing used PBMCs. The TCR comes from a woman in her thirties in good health and CMV-seronegative.

The CDR3 sequence is CASRLGQPGELFF. The nucleotide sequence reads as follows: TGTGCCAGCAGACTAGGACAACCCGGGGAGCTGTTTTTT. The rearranged segments are TRBV5-6 and TRBJ2-2, with the D gene possibly TRBD1 or TRBD2, each one fitting 5 bases. V and J lose 5 bases and 6 bases, and a span of 11 bases separates them. The germline V gene supplies CDR1 SGHDT and CDR2 YYEEEE. Its CDR3 holds 13 amino acids, cysteine through phenylalanine. Left in the record is the CDR3 DNA by itself, 39 bases read in frame from the first base.